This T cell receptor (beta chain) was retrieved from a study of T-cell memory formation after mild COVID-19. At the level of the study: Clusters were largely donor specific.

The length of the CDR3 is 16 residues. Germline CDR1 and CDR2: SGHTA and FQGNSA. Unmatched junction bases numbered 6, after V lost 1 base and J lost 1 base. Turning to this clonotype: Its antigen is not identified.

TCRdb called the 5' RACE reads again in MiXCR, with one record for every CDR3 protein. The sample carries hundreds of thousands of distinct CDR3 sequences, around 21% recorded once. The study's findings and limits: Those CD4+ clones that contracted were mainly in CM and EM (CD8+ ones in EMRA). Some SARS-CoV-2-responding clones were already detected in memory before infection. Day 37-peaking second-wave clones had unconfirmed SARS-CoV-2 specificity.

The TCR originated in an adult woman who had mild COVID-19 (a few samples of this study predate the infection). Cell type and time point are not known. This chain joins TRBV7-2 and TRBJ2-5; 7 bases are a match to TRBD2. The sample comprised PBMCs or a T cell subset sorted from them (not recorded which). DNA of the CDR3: TGTGCCAGCAGCTTAGGAGACCGGGGGGTCCAAGAGACCCAGTACTTC. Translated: CASSLGDRGVQETQYF.